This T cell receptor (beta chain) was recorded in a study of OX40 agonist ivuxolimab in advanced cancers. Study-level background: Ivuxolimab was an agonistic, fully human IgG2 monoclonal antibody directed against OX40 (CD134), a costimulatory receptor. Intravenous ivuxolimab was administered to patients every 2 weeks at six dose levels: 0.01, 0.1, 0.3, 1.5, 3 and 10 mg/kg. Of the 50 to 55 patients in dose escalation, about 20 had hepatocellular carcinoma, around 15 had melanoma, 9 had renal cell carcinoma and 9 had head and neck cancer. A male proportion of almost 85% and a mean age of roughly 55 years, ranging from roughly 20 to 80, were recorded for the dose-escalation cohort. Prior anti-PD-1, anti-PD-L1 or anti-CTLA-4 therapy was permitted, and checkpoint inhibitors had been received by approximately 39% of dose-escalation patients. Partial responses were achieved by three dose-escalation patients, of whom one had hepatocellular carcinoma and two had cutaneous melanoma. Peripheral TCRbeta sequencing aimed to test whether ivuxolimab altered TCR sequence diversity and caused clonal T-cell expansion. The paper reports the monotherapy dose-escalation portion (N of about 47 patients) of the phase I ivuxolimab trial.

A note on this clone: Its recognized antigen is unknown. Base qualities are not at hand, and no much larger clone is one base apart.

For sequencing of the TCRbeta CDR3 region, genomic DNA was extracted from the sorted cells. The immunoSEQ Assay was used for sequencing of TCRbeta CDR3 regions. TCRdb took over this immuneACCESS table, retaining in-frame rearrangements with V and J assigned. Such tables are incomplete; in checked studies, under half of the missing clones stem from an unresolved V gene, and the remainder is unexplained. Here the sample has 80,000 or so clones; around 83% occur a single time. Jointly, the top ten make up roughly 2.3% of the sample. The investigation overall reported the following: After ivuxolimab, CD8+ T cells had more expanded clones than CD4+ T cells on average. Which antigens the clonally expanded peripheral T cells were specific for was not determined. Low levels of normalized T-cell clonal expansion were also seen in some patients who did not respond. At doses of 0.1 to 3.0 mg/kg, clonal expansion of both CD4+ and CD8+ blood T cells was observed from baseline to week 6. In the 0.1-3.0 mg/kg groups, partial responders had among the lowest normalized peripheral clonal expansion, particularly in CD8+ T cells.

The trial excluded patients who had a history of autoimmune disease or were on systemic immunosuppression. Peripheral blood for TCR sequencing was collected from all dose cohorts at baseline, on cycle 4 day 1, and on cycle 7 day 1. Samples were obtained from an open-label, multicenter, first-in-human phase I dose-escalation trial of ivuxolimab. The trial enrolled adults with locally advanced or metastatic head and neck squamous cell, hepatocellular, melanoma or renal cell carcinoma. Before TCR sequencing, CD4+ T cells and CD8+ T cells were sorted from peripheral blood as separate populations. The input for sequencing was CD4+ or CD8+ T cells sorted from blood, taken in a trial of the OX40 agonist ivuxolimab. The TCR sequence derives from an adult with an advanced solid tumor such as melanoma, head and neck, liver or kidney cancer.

The CDR3 region reads CASSPSSGPSTDTQYF. The base sequence is TGTGCCAGCAGCCCCTCGTCGGGTCCTAGCACAGATACGCAGTATTTT. This receptor chain uses TRBV27 and TRBJ2-3, with an unclear D gene assignment. Taken from the germline V gene (reference sequence), the CDR1 and CDR2 loops are MNHEY and SMNVEV. Taken from cysteine to phenylalanine, the CDR3 has 16 residues. The entry retains the CDR3 DNA only, 48 bases that are in frame from base 1. V lost 6 bases and J lost 0 bases; the stretch between them is 16 bases long.